Given below is one T cell receptor beta chain in context. The antigen it recognizes is unknown. No much larger clone exists at a distance of one base, and base qualities are not known. The immunoSEQ assay, a bias-controlled multiplex PCR with V- and J-specific primers, was used to amplify TCR beta CDR3 regions from genomic DNA. In a second PCR step, the CDR3 amplicons were tagged with a proprietary barcode plus Illumina adapter sequences. An Illumina MiSeq instrument was used to sequence the CDR3 libraries. Per the original workflow: Export and quality control were done with immunoSEQ Analyzer 3.0, while downstream analyses used R Bioconductor and Immunarch. Only productive rearrangements within the normalized downsampled data set were used in the calculation of repertoire metrics. Pathologically expanded clonotypes were defined as those larger than 5 templates in the normalized cohort. The Inverse Simpson Index served as the measure of repertoire diversity. CMV-specificity analyses were carried out on the non-normalized data set to capture all clonotypes. This immuneACCESS table, as held by TCRdb, lists in-frame sequences with V and J called but not all clones. Of the missing ones, under half trace to an unresolved V gene in checked studies; the others have no known cause. V and J calls and clone size are copied from that table; D and trimming were computed from the DNA. For this sample the table gives 35,000 to 45,000 clones, of which around 90% were detected only once. About 2.1% of the sample rests with the top ten.

The source of the sample is a study of T cell clonotyping in hematopoietic cell transplantation (dated by TCRdb to the early 2020s). About the investigation overall: In the study, 135 blood samples were gathered from 40 or so consecutive transplant recipients and their related donors. Recruitment of patients was conducted between late 2015 and 2017, and follow-up was continued until September 2020 or death.

What the work shows at the level of the full study, not this receptor alone: Broader posttransplant TCR repertoire diversity was predicted by donor and pretransplant recipient Inverse Simpson Index values. A decrease in recipient TCR diversity was observed after transplant, and a progressive increase in pathologically expanded clonotypes was seen from day 30 to day 180. The sample size was limited and the cells went unsorted, which meant the CD4 and CD8 repertoire contributions could not be told apart. Only a small fraction of recipient repertoires overlapped donor repertoires, with over 95% appearing de novo at the given depth.

Counted from cysteine to phenylalanine, this CDR3 has 14 amino acids. Of all the DNA, just the CDR3 is kept, 42 bases in frame from base 1. CDR1 and CDR2 are read off the germline V gene (reference sequence) as LNHDA and SQIVND. V is pruned by 5 bases and J by 1 base, leaving 2 bases of the junction without a gene match. For TCR beta sequencing, blood samples came from the related transplant donors. Using Nuclei Lysis Solution, genomic DNA was extracted from unfractionated peripheral blood mononuclear cells that were either fresh or cryopreserved. The sequenced sample consisted of peripheral blood mononuclear cells. The TCR sequence derives from a woman aged 40 to 50 in good health. Some clones in this sample may be carry-over from other donors' samples. Here the chain combines TRBV19 and TRBJ1-1, with 9 bases aligning to TRBD1. The CDR3: CASSAGQGNTEAFF. Here is the DNA: TGTGCCAGTAGTGCGGGACAGGGGAACACTGAAGCTTTCTTT.